This TCR beta chain was recovered during a study of blood T cell repertoires in COVID-19. This CDR3 comprises 14 residues. Germline V gene sequence: CDR1 MNHEY, CDR2 SMNVEV (reference sequence). The ends were cut back, 6 bases at V and 4 bases at J, with 15 bases in the middle. In the authors' workflow: Estimation of nucleated cell counts was performed using reference gene primer amplification. Measured with immunoSEQ multiplex PCR; TCRdb has only the in-frame clones, and not every one. That table furnishes V, J and clone size, whereas the DNA furnished D and trimming. Seen here are 130,000 or so clones, 86% observed once, and the top ten hold roughly 4.7%.

The genes are TRBV27 and TRBJ1-2, with D maybe TRBD1 (6 bases). The clonotype originates from a man between 40 and 49 years old with acute or convalescent COVID-19. The sequencing input was peripheral blood. The CDR3 nucleotides are TGTGCCAGCAGACAGGGACCGGGGAGCTATGGCTACACCTTC. This codes for CASRQGPGSYGYTF.